The source of this TCR beta chain is a study of blood T cell repertoires in COVID-19. As for the study in general: The United States, Italy and Spain supplied acute and convalescent COVID-19 samples. Sample material is recorded as cDNA or gDNA derived from T cells, B-cell-depleted T cells, or PBMCs.

The CDR3 sequence is 15 residues long. Germline V gene lookup returns CDR1 SGHVS and CDR2 FQNEAQ. V lost 5 bases and J 0 bases, leaving 11 bases between the germline ends. Methods used by the authors: Estimation of nucleated cell counts relied on the amplification of reference gene primers. Assay: immunoSEQ multiplex PCR; the TCRdb copy retains only in-frame clones and omits some. That table furnishes V, J and clone size, whereas the DNA furnished D and trimming. The sample contains a few hundred thousand clones, 90% of which appear only once. This clone has more than one count but fewer than ten. Seattle patients were enrolled while actively infected and followed longitudinally.

The source is a woman aged 25-40 years with COVID-19, enrolled during active disease. The chain uses TRBV7-8 and TRBJ1-5, with D possibly matching TRBD1 (5 bases). The sequenced material came from peripheral blood. CDR3: CASSPRGGSNQPQHF. The CDR3 DNA is TGTGCCAGCAGCCCCCGGGGGGGTAGCAATCAGCCCCAGCATTTT.